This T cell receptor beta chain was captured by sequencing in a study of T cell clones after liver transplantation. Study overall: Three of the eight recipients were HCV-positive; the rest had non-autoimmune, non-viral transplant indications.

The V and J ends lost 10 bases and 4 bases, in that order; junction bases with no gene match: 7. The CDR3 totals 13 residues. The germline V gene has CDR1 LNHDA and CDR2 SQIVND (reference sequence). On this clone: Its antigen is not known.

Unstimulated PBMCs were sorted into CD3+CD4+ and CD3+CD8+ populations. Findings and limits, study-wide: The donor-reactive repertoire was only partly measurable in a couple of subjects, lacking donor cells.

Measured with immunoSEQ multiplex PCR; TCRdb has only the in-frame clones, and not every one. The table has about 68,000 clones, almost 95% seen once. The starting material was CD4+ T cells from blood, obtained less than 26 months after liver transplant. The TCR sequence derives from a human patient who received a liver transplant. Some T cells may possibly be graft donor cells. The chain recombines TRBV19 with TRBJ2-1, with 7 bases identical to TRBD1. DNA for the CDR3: TGTGCCACCGTCGACAGGGTTTACAATGAGCAGTTCTTC. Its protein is CATVDRVYNEQFF.